This T cell receptor beta chain stems from a study of CD8 T cells in ankylosing spondylitis. Findings of the study overall: Disease-linked clones reportedly showed significant enrichment in matched ankylosing spondylitis synovial fluid. Disease-linked clones had a CD8+ phenotype and relatively low frequency in peripheral blood. Several highly homologous variants made up a TCR beta motif, and this motif appeared characteristic of ankylosing spondylitis blood.

Looked up from germline, CDR1 is MNHEY and CDR2 is SVGEGT. Between the trimmed V and J ends, which lost 2 bases and 0 bases, there was a span of 8 bases. The CDR3 covers 15 residues. Libraries for TCR beta were made by quantitative 5'-RACE with molecular barcodes. From the 5' RACE reads, TCRdb called clonotypes with MiXCR, one entry per CDR3 protein. The data hold about 27,000 distinct CDR3 sequences, with 6.5% to 9% observed a single time. This clonotype was recorded many times. Its antigen remains unidentified. The clonotype was recovered from a male donor with ankylosing spondylitis or in good health (not recorded which). The specimen sequenced was blood. The chain has TRBV6-2 or TRBV6-3 and TRBJ2-4, with D maybe TRBD1 (6 bases). CDR3 residues: CASSYGQLAKNIQYF. CDR3 nucleotides: TGTGCCAGCAGTTACGGACAGCTAGCCAAAAACATTCAGTACTTC.